This TCR beta chain stems from a study of T cell responses to AZD1222 COVID-19 vaccine. For the study at large: Second-dose schedules of about 4 or about 12 weeks were combined. Study-level findings and limits: Two AZD1222 doses significantly raised spike-specific TCR breadth and depth over controls. The donors showed a predominance of white British ancestry and of females, with possible underestimation of clonal diversity. Seropositivity was recorded at baseline in only six AZD1222 recipients.

Of note for this clone: Its antigen is undetermined.

Here immunoSEQ multiplex PCR was the method, and the copy in TCRdb shows in-frame clones only, minus some. The data hold some 71,000 clones, with less than 90% observed a single time. The CDR3 sequence is 14 residues long. With 4 bases removed from V and 3 bases from J, the gap between germline ends came to 14 bases. CDR1 and CDR2 (germline): SGHRS, YFSETQ. The chain employs TRBV5-1 and TRBJ2-7; D gene ambiguous. This TCR came from an adult in good health. This sample comprised peripheral blood, obtained on day 0 of AZD1222 vaccination. The CDR3 DNA reads as TGCGCCAGCAGCGACCACGGGCCAGTCTACGAGCAGTACTTC. Residues: CASSDHGPVYEQYF. Full variable domain (remainder filled in from reference TRBV5-1 and TRBJ2-7): KAGVTQTPRYLIKTRGQQVTLSCSPISGHRSVSWYQQTPGQGLQFLFEYFSETQRNKGNFPGRFSGRQFSNSRSEMNVSTLELGDSALYLCASSDHGPVYEQYFGPGTRLTVT.